This T cell receptor (beta chain) was retrieved from a study of CD8 T cells in Susac syndrome. Across the study: Within the sequenced Susac syndrome patient group, more than 5 exhibited active disease and eight were in remission. When blood was collected, patients with Susac syndrome were therapy-naive, were taking corticosteroids, or were receiving intravenous immunoglobulin alone.

This clonotype has just one count. Under recently defined diagnostic criteria, the patients with Susac syndrome qualified as having definite or probable disease. RNA totalling 0.5 to 1 ug underwent reverse transcription with random hexamers. TCRdb redid the calling of the immunoSEQ multiplex PCR reads with MiXCR, one entry per CDR3 protein. The sample shows 95,000 to 150,000 distinct CDR3 sequences, about 94% of them seen only once. The clonotype originates from a human donor with Susac syndrome. Sequencing was carried out using CD8+ T cells from PBMCs.

The DNA of the CDR3 is TGTGCCAGCAGTGCAACGGCGAGCGGGGGAGATACGCAGTATTTT. Its protein is CASSATASGGDTQYF. The rearrangement joins TRBV25-1 to TRBJ2-3, with 8 bases aligning to TRBD2. CDR3 length: 15 residues. Per germline, CDR1 MGHDK and CDR2 SYGVNS. V gave up 4 bases and J gave up 5 bases; unmatched junction bases: 8.